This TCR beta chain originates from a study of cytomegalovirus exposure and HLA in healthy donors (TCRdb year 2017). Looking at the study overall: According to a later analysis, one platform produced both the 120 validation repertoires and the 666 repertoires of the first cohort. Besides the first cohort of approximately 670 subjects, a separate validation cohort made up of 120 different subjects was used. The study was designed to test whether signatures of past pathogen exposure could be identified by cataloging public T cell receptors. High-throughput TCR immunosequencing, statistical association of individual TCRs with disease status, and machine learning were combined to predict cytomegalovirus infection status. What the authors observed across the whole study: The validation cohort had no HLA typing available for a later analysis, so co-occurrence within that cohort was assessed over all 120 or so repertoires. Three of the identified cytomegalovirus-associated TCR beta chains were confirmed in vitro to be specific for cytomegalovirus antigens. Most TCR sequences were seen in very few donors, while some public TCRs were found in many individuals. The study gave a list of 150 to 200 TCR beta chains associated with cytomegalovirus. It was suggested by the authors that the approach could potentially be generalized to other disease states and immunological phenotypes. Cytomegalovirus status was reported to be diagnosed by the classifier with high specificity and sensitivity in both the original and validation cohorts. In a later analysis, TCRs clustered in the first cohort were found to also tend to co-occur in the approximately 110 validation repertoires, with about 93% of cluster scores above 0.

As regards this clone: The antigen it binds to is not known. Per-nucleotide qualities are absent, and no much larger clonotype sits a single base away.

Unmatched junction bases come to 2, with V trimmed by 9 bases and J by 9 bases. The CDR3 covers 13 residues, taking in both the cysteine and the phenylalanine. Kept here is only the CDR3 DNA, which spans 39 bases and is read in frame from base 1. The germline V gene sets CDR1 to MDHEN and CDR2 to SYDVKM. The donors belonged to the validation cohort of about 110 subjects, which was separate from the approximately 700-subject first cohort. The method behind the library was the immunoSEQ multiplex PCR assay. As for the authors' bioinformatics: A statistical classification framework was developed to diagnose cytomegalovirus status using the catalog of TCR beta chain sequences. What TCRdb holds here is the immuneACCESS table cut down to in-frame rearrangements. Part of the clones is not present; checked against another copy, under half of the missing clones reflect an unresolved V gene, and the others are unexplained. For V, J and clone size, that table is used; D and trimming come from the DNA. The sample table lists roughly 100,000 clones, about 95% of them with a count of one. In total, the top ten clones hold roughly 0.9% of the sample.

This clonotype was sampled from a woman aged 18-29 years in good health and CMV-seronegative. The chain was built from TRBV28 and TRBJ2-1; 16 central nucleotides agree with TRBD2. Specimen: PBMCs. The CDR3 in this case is CASGTSGRGEQFF. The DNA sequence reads TGTGCCAGTGGGACTAGCGGGAGGGGTGAGCAGTTCTTC.